Ten or more counts support the clone carrying this T cell receptor beta chain. Its antigen is undetermined. Unique molecular identifiers were present on the cDNA, and a universal primer site came from template switching. TCRdb reanalysed the 5' RACE reads using MiXCR and keeps one entry per CDR3 protein. This table has 250,000 to 300,000 distinct CDR3 sequences, roughly 9.7% appearing once. There were only healthy Caucasians among the donors. This sample was included in a study of identical twins. V lost 2 bases and J lost 4, with 11 bases in between. CDR3 length: 14 residues. Notes on the study in general: Among out-of-frame alpha sequences shared by twins, low generation probability occurred in excess.

These data were also filed under a second study, of yellow fever vaccine responses in identical twins.

The sequenced sample consisted of CD8+ T cells sorted from blood. The origin of this receptor is a woman aged 18-29 years in good health. The rearrangement links TRBV12-3 or TRBV12-4 to TRBJ2-5; no definite D call. The CDR3 bases are TGTGCCAGCAGTTTAATCGAGCTTCCAGAGACCCAGTACTTC. It yields the protein CASSLIELPETQYF.